This T cell receptor beta chain was recorded in a study of follicular helper T cells after annual influenza vaccination. Study-level information: After each seasonal flu vaccination, blood came on days 0, 7 and 28. Across the 2013-2014, 2014-2015 and 2015-2016 vaccination seasons, some subjects were resampled. Points from the study as a whole: Most later recoveries of Day 7 ICOS+CD38+ clones were ICOS-CD38- cTfh.

Sequenced by immunoSEQ multiplex PCR; TCRdb stores in-frame clones only, minus some. Among some 10,000 clones listed, 80% to 85% were seen once. Excluded were substance abuse, HIV/AIDS, active cancer, immunomodulatory drugs and active illness. To note about this clone: Its antigen is still unknown.

The origin of this receptor is an adult who received the influenza vaccine. The sequencing here drew on CXCR5- memory CD4+ T cells sorted from blood, taken 6 weeks after influenza vaccination.

The CDR3 loop is CASSLRTGVHTEAFF. CDR3 bases: TGTGCCAGCTCATTACGGACAGGGGTTCACACTGAAGCTTTCTTT. The chain combines TRBV18 with TRBJ1-1; 9 bases line up with TRBD1. This CDR3 spans 15 amino acids. Germline V gene sequence: CDR1 KGHSH, CDR2 LQKENI. The junction had 7 bases not matched to a gene; V was cut back by 5 bases and J by 3 bases.